This T cell receptor (beta chain) was sequenced for a study of control samples from healthy donors and cancer patients (dated by TCRdb to between 2020 and 2021). Libraries were constructed by the immunoSEQ multiplex PCR assay. The source is immuneACCESS, and TCRdb retained only in-frame sequences with V and J called. Part of the clones is not carried over; for the studies checked, unresolved V genes explain less than half of this, and the remainder is unexplained. The sample yields 80,000 or so clones; 85% to 95% were counted once. The top ten clones comprise approximately 5.7% of the sample. CDR1 MDHEN and CDR2 SYDVKM were looked up in the germline V gene. The CDR3 goes from the cysteine to the phenylalanine over 15 residues. Only the CDR3 portion is preserved as DNA: 45 bases, with reading frame beginning at the first base. A distance of 18 bases separates the germline ends of V and J, which lose 4 bases and 6 bases respectively.

Regarding this clone: The target of this receptor is not known. Qualities for individual bases were not recorded, and no much larger clone is one base off.

The rearranged segments are TRBV28 and TRBJ1-2; D gene: possibly TRBD1, on 5 matching bases. Specimen: blood. The clonotype originates from a woman aged 35 to 49 in good health. The CDR3 sequence is CASSSGGEGNNGYTF. The DNA sequence is as follows: TGTGCCAGCAGTTCGGGGGGTGAAGGAAATAATGGCTACACCTTC.